This T cell receptor (beta chain) appears in the sequencing data of a study of cytomegalovirus exposure and HLA in healthy donors. Libraries were prepared by immunoSEQ multiplex PCR; TCRdb keeps only in-frame clonotypes and omits some of them. The sample holds hundreds of thousands of clones, roughly 85% seen once. Note on this clone: Its antigen is unidentified.

Germline values: CDR1 SGHDN, CDR2 FVKESK. This CDR3 contains 15 residues. V lost 3 bases and J lost 2; bases outside the gene matches: 3. Study outcomes and limitations: 150 to 200 TCR beta chains were listed as cytomegalovirus-associated. CMV antigen specificity of three CMV-associated chains was confirmed in vitro.

The donors were part of the validation cohort of some 120 subjects. That cohort was separate from the first cohort, which comprised about 670 subjects. The clonotype originates from a woman between 18 and 29 years old in good health and CMV-seronegative. V and J are TRBV14 and TRBJ1-4, with TRBD1 identical over 7 bases. What was sequenced was PBMCs. This CDR3 is CASSQEGATNEKLFF. The CDR3 bases are TGTGCCAGCAGCCAGGAGGGGGCGACTAATGAAAAACTGTTTTTT.